This T cell receptor (beta chain) was captured in a study of T cell responses to AZD1222 COVID-19 vaccine. Findings and caveats of the study: Repertoire sampling occurred only after the peak T cell response.

Profiled with immunoSEQ multiplex PCR; TCRdb holds only in-frame clones, not every one. The sample lists 86,000 or so clones, 75% to 95% occurring once. Germline V gene sequence: CDR1 SGHRS, CDR2 YFSETQ. Trimming removed 4 bases from V and 2 bases from J; junction bases left unmatched: 14. The CDR3 has 18 residues. This clone was observed once. What it binds is unknown. Sequencing was performed on peripheral blood, taken 28 days after the second AZD1222 dose. This clonotype originated in an adult who received the AZD1222 COVID-19 vaccine. The chain combines TRBV5-1 with TRBJ1-4; 7 bases align to TRBD1. The CDR3 DNA sequence: TGCGCCAGCAGCCTCCGGGACAGACCCCCGGGGACTAATGAAAAACTGTTTTTT. Amino acid sequence: CASSLRDRPPGTNEKLFF.